This passage covers 27 T cell receptor beta chains from one sample sequenced in a study of blood T cell repertoires in COVID-19. Here immunoSEQ multiplex PCR was the method, and the copy in TCRdb shows in-frame clones only, minus some. Of 85,000 or so clones in the sample, about 96% were seen once. Specimen: peripheral blood. Receptors originate from a human donor with active COVID-19. The donor label of this sample is uncertain.

This chain joins TRBV6-5 and TRBJ2-2, with a possible D match to TRBD1 (5 bases). Trimming removed 0 bases at V and 6 bases at J, with 8 bases between. CDR1 is MNHEY and CDR2 is SVGAGI in the germline V gene. The CDR3 spans 14 residues. In nucleotides, the CDR3 is TGTGCCAGCAGTTACTCTTTGGGGCCCGGGGAGCTGTTTTTT. It is translated as CASSYSLGPGELFF.

V gene TRBV19 combines with J gene TRBJ2-7; perhaps TRBD2 as D (6 bases). The CDR3 runs 14 residues. From germline, CDR1 is LNHDA and CDR2 SQIVND (reference sequence). V lost 3 bases and J lost 3, with 12 bases in between. The CDR3 DNA reads TGTGCCAGTAGTATCCGGGACTCTATCTACGAGCAGTACTTC. Protein sequence: CASSIRDSIYEQYF.

V is TRBV5-8 and J is TRBJ2-7, with 7 bases identical to TRBD2. The CDR3 totals 16 residues. From germline, CDR1 is SGHTS and CDR2 YDEGEE. The J segment lost 2 bases and the V segment lost 1 base, leaving 9 bases of the junction unmatched. This CDR3 is CASSLRGGAPPYEQYF. The CDR3 DNA reads TGTGCCAGCAGCTTGAGGGGAGGGGCCCCTCCCTACGAGCAGTACTTC.

The chain has TRBV20-1 and TRBJ2-5, with 12 bases matching TRBD1. Looked up from germline, CDR1 is DFQATT and CDR2 is SNEGSKA (reference sequence). The CDR3 has 17 amino acids. Germline trimming cut 3 bases from V and 4 bases from J; bases unmatched to any gene: 12. The CDR3 protein is CSASTQIGTGGRETQYF. The CDR3 nucleotides are TGCAGTGCTAGTACCCAAATAGGGACAGGGGGCCGAGAGACCCAGTACTTC.

The V call is TRBV3-1 (or the pseudogene TRBV3-2), the J call TRBJ2-7; 12 nucleotides agree with TRBD1. The CDR3 has 16 amino acids. CDR1 LGHDT and CDR2 YNNKEL come from the germline V gene (reference sequence). V was clipped by 1 base and J by 6 bases; unmatched bases: 7. CDR3 sequence reads: CASSQGGGTGGSEQYF. For the CDR3, the DNA is TGTGCCAGCAGCCAAGGGGGAGGGACAGGGGGCTCCGAGCAGTACTTC.

The J gene is TRBJ2-1, the V gene TRBV18; D is perhaps TRBD2 (5 bases). The V end was cut by 3 bases, the J end by 5 bases, with 11 bases between. This CDR3 contains 14 residues. The germline CDR1 and CDR2 sequences are KGHSH and LQKENI. DNA of the CDR3: TGTGCCAGCTCACCGCCGGGGAATAACAATGAGCAGTTCTTC. Its translation: CASSPPGNNNEQFF.

This chain uses TRBV15 with TRBJ2-1, with D possibly matching TRBD2 (6 bases). CDR1 and CDR2 from the germline V gene are LNHNV and YYDKDF (reference sequence). This CDR3 has 15 amino acids. The germline V and J ends were trimmed by 6 bases and 3 bases, with 15 bases remaining between them. CDR3 coding DNA: TGTGCCACCAGGGAGGGACCAGAATACTACAATGAGCAGTTCTTC. Residues: CATREGPEYYNEQFF.

V gene TRBV18 combines with J gene TRBJ1-6, with 9 bases lining up with TRBD1. This CDR3 is built from 15 residues. Germline V gene lookup returns CDR1 KGHSH and CDR2 LQKENI. The J segment lost 10 bases and the V segment lost 3 bases, leaving 7 bases of the junction unmatched. The CDR3 protein is CASSPGDRAQSPLHF. For the CDR3, the DNA is TGTGCCAGCTCACCCGGGGACAGGGCACAGTCACCCCTCCACTTT.

This chain uses TRBV10-3 with TRBJ1-4; possible D gene TRBD1, 5 bases. Germline values: CDR1 ENHRY, CDR2 SYGVKD. The CDR3 spans 16 residues. Trimming left V 10 bases short and J 4 bases short, with 22 bases between. CDR3 residues: CATSPGTGGVNEKLFF. DNA for the CDR3: TGTGCCACCTCTCCGGGGACCGGGGGAGTTAATGAAAAACTGTTTTTT.

This chain uses TRBV5-1 with TRBJ1-4; 8 positions match TRBD1. The CDR3 is 15 amino acids. The ends lost 4 bases at V and 4 bases at J; junction bases unmatched: 6. Germline V gene data show CDR1 as SGHRS and CDR2 as YFSETQ. Here the CDR3 DNA reads TGCGCCAGCAGCCCAGGACAGGGATTTAATGAAAAACTGTTTTTT. Translated, it gives CASSPGQGFNEKLFF.

The V gene is TRBV27, the J gene TRBJ2-7; D gene uncertain. The germline CDR1 and CDR2 sequences are MNHEY and SMNVEV (reference sequence). The V end lost 5 bases, the J end lost 6 bases, and 17 bases lay between the germline ends. The CDR3 is 14 amino acids. CDR3 nucleotides: TGTGCCAGCAGTCCACTCGCCCGTGGTTTCGAGCAGTACTTC. It is translated as CASSPLARGFEQYF.

The rearrangement uses TRBV7-6 and TRBJ2-1; the match to TRBD2 covers 13 bases. The CDR3 has 15 amino acids. The ends lost 4 bases at V and 9 bases at J; junction bases unmatched: 6. Germline CDR1 reads SGHVS; CDR2 reads FNYEAQ. The CDR3 protein is CASSSTSGRAGEQFF. CDR3 nucleotide sequence: TGTGCCAGCAGCTCAACTAGCGGGAGGGCCGGTGAGCAGTTCTTC.

The chain couples TRBV10-3 to TRBJ2-7; TRBD2 aligns across 14 bases. V lost 0 bases, J lost 3 bases, and 19 bases stayed unmatched. The CDR3 extends over 22 amino acids. Germline V CDR1 and CDR2: ENHRY, SYGVKD. The CDR3 sequence is CAISESIFGGDPTSGRVYEQYF. For the CDR3, the DNA is TGTGCCATCAGTGAGTCGATATTCGGAGGGGACCCGACTAGCGGGAGGGTCTACGAGCAGTACTTC.

The gene calls are TRBV5-5 and TRBJ1-4, with D possibly TRBD1 on 6 matching bases. Germline V gene data show CDR1 as SGHKS and CDR2 as YYEKEE (reference sequence). Trimming removed 3 bases at V and 7 bases at J, with 19 bases between. CDR3 length: 16 amino acids. The CDR3 is CASSSELGAISEKLFF. CDR3 nucleotides: TGTGCCAGCAGCTCGGAGTTGGGGGCTATCAGTGAAAAACTGTTTTTT.

The chain couples TRBV2 to TRBJ2-5, with a possible D match to TRBD2 (7 bases). V lost 6 bases, J lost 1 base, and 15 bases lay in between. The CDR3 is 15 residues long. Per the germline V gene, CDR1 is SNHLY and CDR2 is FYNNEI. Here the CDR3 reads CASSPEGGAQETQYF. CDR3 DNA sequence: TGTGCCAGCAGCCCAGAGGGGGGGGCCCAAGAGACCCAGTACTTC.

This chain links TRBV18 with TRBJ1-2; D perhaps matches TRBD1 (6 bases). The V end was cut by 6 bases, the J end by 2 bases, with 13 bases between. CDR1 KGHSH and CDR2 LQKENI come from the germline V gene. CDR3 length: 14 residues. CDR3 sequence reads: CASSDDGQNYGYTF. The CDR3 bases are TGTGCCAGCTCGGACGATGGACAGAACTATGGCTACACCTTC. Together with reference TRBV18 and TRBJ1-2, the CDR3 gives the full variable domain: NAGVMQNPRHLVRRRGQEARLRCSPMKGHSHVYWYRQLPEEGLKFMVYLQKENIIDESGMPKERFSAEFPKEGPSILRIQQVVRGDSAAYFCASSDDGQNYGYTFGSGTRLTVV.

The chain is built from TRBV5-6 and TRBJ2-1, with a weak D call TRBD2 (5 bases). The CDR3 sequence is 14 residues long. The germline CDR1 and CDR2 sequences are SGHDT and YYEEEE. V lost 1 base, J lost 4 bases, and 9 bases lay in between. In DNA form, the CDR3 reads TGTGCCAGCAGCTTGAGGACTCGGTACAATGAGCAGTTCTTC. This sequence encodes CASSLRTRYNEQFF.

This clone occurred once. CDR3 in amino acids: CASSQYRQLNEQFF. CDR3 nucleotides: TGCGCCAGCAGTCAATACAGACAATTGAATGAGCAGTTCTTC. The chain combines TRBV23-1 with TRBJ2-1; D ambiguous. TRBV23-1 is known as an ORF, though its function is uncertain. This CDR3 comprises 14 residues. The V gene lost 1 base and the J gene lost 7 bases, with 11 bases spanning the gap.

The chain links TRBV4-3 to TRBJ1-6; D unclear. Germline CDR1 and CDR2: LGHNA and YSLEER. The length of the CDR3 is 19 residues. V dropped 0 bases and J dropped 0 bases, with 15 bases sitting between them. CDR3 sequence (DNA): TGCGCCAGCAGCCAAGATATCCAGACTCCGAGCTCCTATAATTCACCCCTCCACTTT. It codes for CASSQDIQTPSSYNSPLHF.

V usage is TRBV20-1 and J usage is TRBJ1-1; D might be TRBD1 (5 bases). Germline lookup yields CDR1 DFQATT and CDR2 SNEGSKA (reference sequence). CDR3 length equals 11 residues. Trimming stripped 6 bases from V and 1 base from J, with 6 bases between. As DNA, the CDR3 is TGCAGTGCCAGGGCGAACACTGAAGCTTTCTTT. It codes for CSARANTEAFF.

This clone was found once. The V and J genes are TRBV11-2 and TRBJ2-3, with 8 positions matching TRBD2. The ends lost 1 base at V and 5 bases at J; junction bases unmatched: 5. The germline CDR1 and CDR2 sequences are SGHAT and FQNNGV. The CDR3 extends over 15 amino acids. The CDR3 coding sequence is TGTGCCAGCAGCTTAGCCGCGCGGGAGGTAGATACGCAGTATTTT. It translates to CASSLAAREVDTQYF.

CDR3 sequence reads: CASSLDRGSYEQYF. DNA of the CDR3: TGTGCCAGCAGCTTGGACAGGGGTTCCTACGAGCAGTACTTC. The gene calls are TRBV7-2 and TRBJ2-7; TRBD1 matches at 9 bases. V lost 3 bases to trimming and J lost 1 base; unmatched junction nucleotides: 1. The germline V gene has CDR1 SGHTA and CDR2 FQGNSA. The CDR3 loop spans 14 amino acids.

The chain employs TRBV5-1 and TRBJ2-7; TRBD1 is a possible D gene (7 bases). The CDR3 covers 14 residues. In germline, CDR1 is SGHRS, CDR2 YFSETQ. The V and J ends lost 2 bases and 1 base respectively, with 10 bases between them. The CDR3 is CASSFGGQSYEQYF. CDR3 DNA: TGCGCCAGCAGCTTCGGGGGACAGTCCTACGAGCAGTACTTC. The entire variable domain, with the rest obtained from reference TRBV5-1 and TRBJ2-7, is as follows: KAGVTQTPRYLIKTRGQQVTLSCSPISGHRSVSWYQQTPGQGLQFLFEYFSETQRNKGNFPGRFSGRQFSNSRSEMNVSTLELGDSALYLCASSFGGQSYEQYFGPGTRLTVT.

This sequence joins TRBV5-1 and TRBJ2-3; D possibly corresponds to TRBD2 (5 bases). Trimming took off 0 bases at V and 1 base at J, with 15 bases between the two ends. This CDR3 is 17 amino acids long. Germline V CDR1 and CDR2: SGHRS, YFSETQ. The CDR3 region is CASSLAEGRSGTDTQYF. The CDR3 DNA follows: TGCGCCAGCAGCTTGGCCGAGGGCAGGAGCGGCACAGATACGCAGTATTTT.

The V gene is TRBV11-2, the J gene TRBJ2-5; D not resolved. There are 15 residues in the CDR3. V was trimmed by 0 bases and J by 2 bases, leaving 10 bases between them. Germline CDR1 is SGHAT and CDR2 is FQNNGV. CDR3 nucleotides: TGTGCCAGCAGCTTAGATCGGTTTGTACAAGAGACCCAGTACTTC. It codes for CASSLDRFVQETQYF.

The chain employs TRBV28 and TRBJ2-1; possibly TRBD2 for D (5 bases). Trimming took 6 bases from V and 4 from J, leaving 10 bases between them. This CDR3 spans 13 amino acids. Germline values: CDR1 MDHEN, CDR2 SYDVKM. The CDR3 sequence: CASRISAYNEQFF. DNA for the CDR3: TGTGCCAGCAGAATTAGCGCGTACAATGAGCAGTTCTTC.

The gene calls are TRBV19 and TRBJ1-1, with TRBD1 as a possible D gene (5 bases). Deletions cut 6 bases from V and 7 bases from J, with 12 bases between. Germline V gene sequence: CDR1 LNHDA, CDR2 SQIVND (reference sequence). The CDR3 totals 12 residues. CDR3 region: CASSPRGGEAFF. For the CDR3, the DNA is TGTGCCAGTAGCCCCCGGGGGGGTGAAGCTTTCTTT.